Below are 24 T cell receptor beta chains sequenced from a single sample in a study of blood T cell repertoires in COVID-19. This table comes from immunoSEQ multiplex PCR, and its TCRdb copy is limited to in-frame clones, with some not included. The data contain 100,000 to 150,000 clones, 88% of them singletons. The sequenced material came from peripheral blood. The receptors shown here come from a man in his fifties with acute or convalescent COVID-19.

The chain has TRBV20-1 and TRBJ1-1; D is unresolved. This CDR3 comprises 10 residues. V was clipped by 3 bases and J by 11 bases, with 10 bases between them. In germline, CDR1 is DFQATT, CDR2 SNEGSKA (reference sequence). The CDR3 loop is CSASGLRAFF. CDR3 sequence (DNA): TGCAGTGCTAGTGGGTTGCGGGCTTTCTTT.

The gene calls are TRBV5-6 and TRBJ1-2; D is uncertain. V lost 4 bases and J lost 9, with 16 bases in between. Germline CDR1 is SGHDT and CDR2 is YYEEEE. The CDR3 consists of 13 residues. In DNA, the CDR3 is TGTGCCAGCAGCACCACGAGGGTGAGCAGCTACACCTTC. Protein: CASSTTRVSSYTF.

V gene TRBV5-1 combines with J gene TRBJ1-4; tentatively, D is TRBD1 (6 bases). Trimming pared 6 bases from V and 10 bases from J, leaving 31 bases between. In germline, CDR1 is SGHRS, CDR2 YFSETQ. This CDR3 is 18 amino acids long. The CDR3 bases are TGCGCCAGCACATCCATTTCCGGGACAAGCAACGAAAAAGGAAAACTGTTTTTT. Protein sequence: CASTSISGTSNEKGKLFF.

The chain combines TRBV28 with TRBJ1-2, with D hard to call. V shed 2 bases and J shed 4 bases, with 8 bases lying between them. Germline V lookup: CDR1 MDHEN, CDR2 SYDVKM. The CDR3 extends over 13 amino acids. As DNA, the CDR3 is TGTGCCAGCAGTTTAATAATTGTCTATGGCTACACCTTC. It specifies CASSLIIVYGYTF.

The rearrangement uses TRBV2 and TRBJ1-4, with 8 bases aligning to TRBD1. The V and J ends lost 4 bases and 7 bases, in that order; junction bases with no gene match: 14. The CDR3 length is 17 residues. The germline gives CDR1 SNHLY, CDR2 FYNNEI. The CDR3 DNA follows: TGTGCCAGCAGTGTCCTCGTTGGGACAGGCCCCCGTGAAAAACTGTTTTTT. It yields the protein CASSVLVGTGPREKLFF.

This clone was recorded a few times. The CDR3 is CSASGTGARSNQPQHF. CDR3 DNA: TGCAGTGCTAGTGGGACAGGGGCTCGGAGCAATCAGCCCCAGCATTTT. The V gene is TRBV20-1, the J gene TRBJ1-5; 10 nucleotides agree with TRBD1. The CDR3 length is 16 residues. The V gene's germline CDR1 is DFQATT and CDR2 SNEGSKA (reference sequence). J was trimmed by 1 base and V by 3 bases; bases with no gene match: 6.

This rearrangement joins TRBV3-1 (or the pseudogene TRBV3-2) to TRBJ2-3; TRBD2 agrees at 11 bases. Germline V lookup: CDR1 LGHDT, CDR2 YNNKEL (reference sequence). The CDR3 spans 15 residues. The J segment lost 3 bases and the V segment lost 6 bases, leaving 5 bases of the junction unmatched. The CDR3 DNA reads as TGTGCCAGCAGTCAGGGACTAGCGGATACAGATACGCAGTATTTT. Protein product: CASSQGLADTDTQYF.

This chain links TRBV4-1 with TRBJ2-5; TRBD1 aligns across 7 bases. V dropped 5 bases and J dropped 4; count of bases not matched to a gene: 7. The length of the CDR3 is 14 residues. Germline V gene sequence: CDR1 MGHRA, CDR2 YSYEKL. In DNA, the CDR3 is TGCGCCAGCAGCGGCCCAGGGGGAAGAGAGACCCAGTACTTC. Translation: CASSGPGGRETQYF.

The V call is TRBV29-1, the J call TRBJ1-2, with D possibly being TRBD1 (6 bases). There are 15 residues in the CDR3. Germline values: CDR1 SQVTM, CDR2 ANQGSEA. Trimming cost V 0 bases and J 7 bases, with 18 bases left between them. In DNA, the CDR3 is TGCAGCGTTGAAGATCAGGGGAAGGGGCTTGGTGGCTACACCTTC. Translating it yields CSVEDQGKGLGGYTF.

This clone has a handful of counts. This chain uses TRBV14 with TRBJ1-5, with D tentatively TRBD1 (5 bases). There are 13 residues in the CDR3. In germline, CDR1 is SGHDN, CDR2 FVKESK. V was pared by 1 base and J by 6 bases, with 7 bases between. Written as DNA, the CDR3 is TGTGCCAGCAGCCAAGCAGGGCTTCAGCCCCAGCATTTT. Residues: CASSQAGLQPQHF.

The CDR3 spells CASSSRDRDSGNTIYF. The CDR3 DNA follows: TGTGCCAGCAGCAGCCGGGACAGGGACTCTGGAAACACCATATATTTT. The chain is built from TRBV11-3 and TRBJ1-3; 9 positions match TRBD1. The ends lost 5 bases at V and 0 bases at J; junction bases unmatched: 5. The CDR3 runs 16 residues. Per germline, CDR1 SGHNT and CDR2 YENEEA.

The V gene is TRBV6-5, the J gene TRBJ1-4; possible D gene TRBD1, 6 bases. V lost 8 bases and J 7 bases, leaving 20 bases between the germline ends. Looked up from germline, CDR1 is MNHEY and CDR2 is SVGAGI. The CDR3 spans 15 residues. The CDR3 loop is CASEPGQGTGEKLFF. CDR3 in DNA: TGTGCCAGCGAGCCCGGCCAGGGGACCGGTGAAAAACTGTTTTTT.

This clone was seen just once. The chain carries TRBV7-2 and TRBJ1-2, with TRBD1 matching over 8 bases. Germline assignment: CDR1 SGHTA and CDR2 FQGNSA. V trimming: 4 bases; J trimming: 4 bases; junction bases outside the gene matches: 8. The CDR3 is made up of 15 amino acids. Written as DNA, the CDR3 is TGTGCCAGCAGCTGGCGTACAGGGGGAGGCTATGGCTACACCTTC. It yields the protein CASSWRTGGGYGYTF.

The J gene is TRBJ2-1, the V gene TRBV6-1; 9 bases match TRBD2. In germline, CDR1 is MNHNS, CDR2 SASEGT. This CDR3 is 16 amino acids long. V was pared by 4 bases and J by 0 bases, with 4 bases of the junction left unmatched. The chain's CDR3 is CASSGFSGSSYNEQFF. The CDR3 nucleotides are TGTGCCAGCAGTGGGTTTAGCGGGAGCTCCTACAATGAGCAGTTCTTC.

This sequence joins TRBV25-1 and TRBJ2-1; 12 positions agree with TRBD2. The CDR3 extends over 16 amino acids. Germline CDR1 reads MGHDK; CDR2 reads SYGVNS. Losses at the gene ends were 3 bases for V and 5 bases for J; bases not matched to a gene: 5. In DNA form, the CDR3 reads TGTGCCAGCAGTGACCCTCTAGCGGGAGGGCACAATGAGCAGTTCTTC. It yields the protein CASSDPLAGGHNEQFF.

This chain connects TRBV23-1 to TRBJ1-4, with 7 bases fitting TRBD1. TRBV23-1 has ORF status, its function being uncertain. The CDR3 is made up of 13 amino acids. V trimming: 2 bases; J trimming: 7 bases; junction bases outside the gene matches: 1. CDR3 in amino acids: CASSQKGAEKLFF. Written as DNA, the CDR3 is TGCGCCAGCAGTCAAAAGGGGGCTGAAAAACTGTTTTTT.

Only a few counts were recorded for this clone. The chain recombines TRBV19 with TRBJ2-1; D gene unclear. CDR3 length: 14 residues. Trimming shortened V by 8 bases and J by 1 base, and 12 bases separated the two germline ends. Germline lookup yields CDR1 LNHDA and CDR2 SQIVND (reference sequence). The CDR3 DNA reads TGTGCCAGTGAGGAGCTTGGATCCTACAATGAGCAGTTCTTC. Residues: CASEELGSYNEQFF.

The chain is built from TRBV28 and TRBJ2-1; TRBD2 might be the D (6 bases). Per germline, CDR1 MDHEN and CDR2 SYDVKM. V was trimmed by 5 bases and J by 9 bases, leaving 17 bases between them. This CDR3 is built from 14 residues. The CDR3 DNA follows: TGTGCCAGCAGTGCGTTTGCGGGGTTGGGTGAGCAGTTCTTC. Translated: CASSAFAGLGEQFF.

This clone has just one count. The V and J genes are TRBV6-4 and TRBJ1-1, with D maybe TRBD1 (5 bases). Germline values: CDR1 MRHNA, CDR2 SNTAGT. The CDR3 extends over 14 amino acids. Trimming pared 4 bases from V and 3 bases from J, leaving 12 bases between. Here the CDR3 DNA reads TGTGCCAGCAGTGTGGGGTGGGGGGACACTGAAGCTTTCTTT. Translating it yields CASSVGWGDTEAFF.

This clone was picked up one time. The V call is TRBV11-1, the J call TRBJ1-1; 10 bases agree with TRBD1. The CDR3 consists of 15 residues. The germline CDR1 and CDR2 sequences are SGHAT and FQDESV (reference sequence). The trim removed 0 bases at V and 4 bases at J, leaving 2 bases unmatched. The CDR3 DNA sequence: TGTGCCAGCAGCTTAGCTCGGACAGGGGGCACTGAAGCTTTCTTT. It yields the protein CASSLARTGGTEAFF.

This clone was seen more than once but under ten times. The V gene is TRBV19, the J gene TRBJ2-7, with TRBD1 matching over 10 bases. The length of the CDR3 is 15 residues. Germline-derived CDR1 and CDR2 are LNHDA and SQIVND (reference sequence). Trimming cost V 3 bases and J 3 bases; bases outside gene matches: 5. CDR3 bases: TGTGCCAGTAGTATGCCGGGACAGGGGAACTACGAGCAGTACTTC. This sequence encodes CASSMPGQGNYEQYF.

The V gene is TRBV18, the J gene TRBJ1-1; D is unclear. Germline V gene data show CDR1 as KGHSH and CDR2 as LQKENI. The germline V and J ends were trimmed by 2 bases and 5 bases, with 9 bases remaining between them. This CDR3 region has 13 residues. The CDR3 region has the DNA TGTGCCAGCTCACCATCAGCCGGGACTGAAGCTTTCTTT. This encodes CASSPSAGTEAFF. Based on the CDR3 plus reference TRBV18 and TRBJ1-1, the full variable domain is NAGVMQNPRHLVRRRGQEARLRCSPMKGHSHVYWYRQLPEEGLKFMVYLQKENIIDESGMPKERFSAEFPKEGPSILRIQQVVRGDSAAYFCASSPSAGTEAFFGQGTRLTVV.

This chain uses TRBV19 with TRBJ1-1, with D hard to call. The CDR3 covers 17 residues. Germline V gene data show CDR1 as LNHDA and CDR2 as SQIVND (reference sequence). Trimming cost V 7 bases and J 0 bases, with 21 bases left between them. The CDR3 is CASTLKRSSWVNTEAFF. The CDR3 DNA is TGTGCCAGTACCCTGAAAAGGAGTAGTTGGGTGAACACTGAAGCTTTCTTT.

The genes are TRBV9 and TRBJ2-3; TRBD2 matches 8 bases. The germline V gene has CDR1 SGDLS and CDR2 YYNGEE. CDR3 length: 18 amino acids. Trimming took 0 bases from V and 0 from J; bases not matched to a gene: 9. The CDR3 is CASSVGSGAGASTDTQYF. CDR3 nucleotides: TGTGCCAGCAGCGTAGGTTCGGGAGCGGGGGCTAGCACAGATACGCAGTATTTT.